This T cell receptor beta chain was captured by sequencing in a study of cytomegalovirus exposure and HLA in healthy donors. Findings of the study overall: The sole available immune exposure information was CMV serostatus.

V shed 0 bases, J shed 8 bases, and the junction held 8 bases outside the gene matches. Germline loops: CDR1 SGHDT, CDR2 YYEEEE. The CDR3 extends over 16 amino acids. Use of 60 Vbeta and 13 Jbeta primers characterized the PCR. Clones were read by immunoSEQ multiplex PCR, and TCRdb kept only the in-frame ones, dropping some. The top ten clones hold 7.6% of a sample with about 71,000 clones, less than 75% of them seen once. About this clone: The target antigen is unknown.

The sequence was collected from a man between 40 and 49 years old in good health and CMV-seropositive. The genes are TRBV5-6 and TRBJ2-3, with 11 bases lining up with TRBD2. Material for sequencing was PBMCs. CDR3 sequence reads: CASSLGLAGHGGTQYF. Written as DNA, the CDR3 is TGTGCCAGCAGCTTGGGACTAGCGGGGCACGGGGGTACGCAGTATTTT.